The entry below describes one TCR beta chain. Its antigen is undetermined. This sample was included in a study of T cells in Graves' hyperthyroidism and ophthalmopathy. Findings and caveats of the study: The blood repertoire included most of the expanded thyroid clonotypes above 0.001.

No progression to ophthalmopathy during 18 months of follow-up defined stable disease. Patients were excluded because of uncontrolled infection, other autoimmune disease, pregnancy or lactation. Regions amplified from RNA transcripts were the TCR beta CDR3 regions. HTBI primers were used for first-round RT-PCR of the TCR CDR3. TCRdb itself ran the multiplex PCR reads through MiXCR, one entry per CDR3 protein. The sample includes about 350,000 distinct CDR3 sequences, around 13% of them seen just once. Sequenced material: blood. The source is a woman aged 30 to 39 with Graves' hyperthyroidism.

This chain's CDR3 is CSAPGTGISYEQYF. CDR3 nucleotide sequence: TGCAGTGCCCCCGGGACAGGGATTTCCTACGAGCAGTACTTC. The chain combines TRBV20-1 with TRBJ2-7, with TRBD1 matching 9 bases. The V segment lost 6 bases and the J segment 1 base; nucleotides outside the gene matches: 7. This CDR3 contains 14 residues. Germline CDR1 DFQATT, CDR2 SNEGSKA (reference sequence).